The 14 T cell receptor beta chains presented below share a single source sample, sequenced in a study of blood T cells in healthy people across ages. A second PCR, run for about 7 to 11 cycles, used a sample-barcoded 5' primer plus a J-beta primer mix. One entry per CDR3 protein results from TCRdb running MiXCR on the 5' RACE reads. The sample consists of approximately 810,000 distinct CDR3 sequences, 29% of them appearing once. Input material: blood. These TCRs come from a woman of 80 years or more in good health.

This clonotype showed up many times. V is TRBV20-1 and J is TRBJ1-2; tentative D call: TRBD1 (6 bases). The V gene's germline CDR1 is DFQATT and CDR2 SNEGSKA (reference sequence). Trimming removed 5 bases at V and 4 bases at J, with 17 bases between. This CDR3 is built from 14 residues. The CDR3 reads CSAQKGQGFYGYTF. CDR3 DNA sequence: TGCAGTGCTCAGAAGGGCCAGGGGTTCTATGGCTACACCTTC.

This clonotype turned up a few times. The rearrangement joins TRBV6-2 or TRBV6-3 to TRBJ2-3, with 8 bases fitting TRBD1. V trimming: 6 bases; J trimming: 3 bases; junction bases outside the gene matches: 11. Germline V CDR1 and CDR2: MNHEY, SVGEGT. The CDR3 has 16 residues. CDR3 coding DNA: TGTGCCAGCAGAAACAACAGGGGGGTCTGGACAGATACGCAGTATTTT. It encodes CASRNNRGVWTDTQYF.

The chain combines TRBV7-8 with TRBJ2-4; TRBD1 matches at 7 bases. V gave up 8 bases and J gave up 10 bases; unmatched junction bases: 8. There are 12 residues in the CDR3. Germline V lookup: CDR1 SGHVS, CDR2 FQNEAQ. The CDR3 reads CASSSGTEIQYF. CDR3 coding DNA: TGTGCCAGCTCTTCCGGGACAGAAATTCAGTACTTC.

CDR3 residues: CSVQGDRGQSSSGYTF. The CDR3 DNA follows: TGCAGCGTTCAGGGGGACAGGGGGCAGTCATCGTCTGGCTACACCTTC. The chain joins TRBV29-1 to TRBJ1-2, with 12 positions matching TRBD1. J was trimmed by 7 bases and V by 5 bases; bases with no gene match: 14. The CDR3 is 16 amino acids. Germline CDR1 is SQVTM and CDR2 is ANQGSEA.

This clonotype showed up just a few times. This chain uses TRBV7-9 with TRBJ1-1; possibly TRBD1 for D (5 bases). V lost 3 bases and J lost 3, with 11 bases in between. This CDR3 contains 14 residues. CDR1 is SEHNR, CDR2 FQNEAQ, per germline (reference sequence). This CDR3 is CASSFGAGDTEAFF. The CDR3 coding sequence is TGTGCCAGCAGCTTCGGGGCGGGGGACACTGAAGCTTTCTTT. Variable domain in full (rest from reference TRBV7-9 and TRBJ1-1): DTGVSQNPRHKITKRGQNVTFRCDPISEHNRLYWYRQTLGQGPEFLTYFQNEAQLEKSRLLSDRFSAERPKGSFSTLEIQRTEQGDSAMYLCASSFGAGDTEAFFGQGTRLTVV.

This clonotype was seen repeatedly, ten times or more. The chain couples TRBV6-6 to TRBJ1-2; 10 bases are shared with TRBD1. The CDR3 is 15 residues long. The V segment lost 7 bases and the J segment 7 bases; nucleotides outside the gene matches: 12. The germline CDR1 and CDR2 sequences are MNHNY and SVGAGI (reference sequence). For the CDR3, the DNA is TGTGCCAGCATGTTACATGGGACAGGGGCAGGTGGCTACACCTTC. Protein: CASMLHGTGAGGYTF.

The chain joins TRBV6-1 to TRBJ2-5; 10 nucleotides match TRBD1. The CDR3 is made up of 15 amino acids. Germline V gene data show CDR1 as MNHNS and CDR2 as SASEGT. Trimming cost V 7 bases and J 11 bases; bases outside gene matches: 16. The CDR3 DNA reads TGTGCCAGCAAGAGGGACAGGGGTACCTACAATGAGCAGTACTTC. Translation: CASKRDRGTYNEQYF.

This clonotype was picked up many times. This rearrangement joins TRBV3-1 to TRBJ2-1, with a tentative D call TRBD1 (6 bases). CDR3 length: 15 amino acids. Per the germline V gene, CDR1 is LGHDT and CDR2 is YNNKEL (reference sequence). V lost 1 base and J 7 bases, leaving 14 bases between the germline ends. CDR3 DNA: TGTGCCAGCAGCCAAGGGGGGCGGGTCGGGAATGAGCAGTTCTTC. Its translation is CASSQGGRVGNEQFF.

This clonotype was counted ten times or more. The chain joins TRBV15 to TRBJ2-7; tentative D call: TRBD1 (6 bases). V was pared by 0 bases and J by 4 bases, with 13 bases between. This CDR3 contains 15 residues. The germline CDR1 and CDR2 sequences are LNHNV and YYDKDF (reference sequence). CDR3 region: CATSRDPVQGYEQYF. The CDR3, as DNA: TGTGCCACCAGCAGAGACCCGGTCCAGGGGTACGAGCAGTACTTC.

The table lists this clonotype with a few counts. This may come from a read error, since a much larger clone is one base off. The chain couples TRBV7-2 to TRBJ2-3, with D possibly being TRBD2 (5 bases). The length of the CDR3 is 16 residues. Germline V gene lookup returns CDR1 SGHTA and CDR2 FQGNSA. CDR3 nucleotides: TGTGCCAGCAGCTTTTCCCGGACTCCAAGCACAGATACGCGGTATTTT. It specifies CASSFSRTPSTDTRYF.

A word on this clonotype: This may be a read error, as it is one base from a much larger clone. The V call is TRBV9, the J call TRBJ2-5; D possibly corresponds to TRBD2 (6 bases). The DNA end is more similar to TRBJ2-1, so the J call may be wrong. The CDR3 is 13 amino acids. CDR1 SGDLS and CDR2 YYNGEE come from the germline V gene. CDR3 sequence (DNA): TGTGCCAGCAACCGGGGGAACCAAGAGACCCAGTTCTTC. Protein product: CASNRGNQETQFF.

This clonotype was seen many times. The V call is TRBV11-2, the J call TRBJ2-5; D not certain. There are 16 residues in the CDR3. Trimming stripped 5 bases from V and 3 bases from J, with 19 bases between. The V gene's germline CDR1 is SGHAT and CDR2 FQNNGV. In nucleotides, the CDR3 is TGTGCCAGCAGCAAGTCTCGGCAGCCGGCCAAAGAGACCCAGTACTTC. Its protein product is CASSKSRQPAKETQYF.

The chain combines TRBV2 with TRBJ2-2; tentative D call: TRBD1 (5 bases). Trimming stripped 0 bases from V and 5 bases from J, with 7 bases between. Germline CDR1 SNHLY, CDR2 FYNNEI. The CDR3 loop spans 14 amino acids. The DNA of the CDR3 is TGTGCCAGCAGTGAAGCCAGGGCTACCGGGGAGCTGTTTTTT. The encoded protein is CASSEARATGELFF.

With regard to this clonotype: A much larger clonotype is one base distant, so this may be a read error. The genes are TRBV10-3 and TRBJ2-3; D is perhaps TRBD2 (7 bases). The germline V gene has CDR1 ENHRY and CDR2 SYGVKD. The length of the CDR3 is 16 residues. This CDR3 is CAISETGTISTDAQYF. CDR3 coding DNA: TGTGCCATCAGTGAGACAGGGACTATTAGCACAGATGCGCAGTATTTT.